The 29 T cell receptor beta chains below were found in one sample sequenced in a study of T-cell memory formation after mild COVID-19. TCRdb ran MiXCR on the 5' RACE reads and lists one entry per CDR3 protein. The table shows about 160,000 distinct CDR3 sequences, with roughly 31% occurring only once. The source material was PBMCs or a T cell subset sorted from them (not recorded which). The origin of the receptors is an adult woman who had mild COVID-19 (a few samples of this study predate the infection). Cell type and time point are not known.

This clonotype was detected a few times. The chain joins TRBV3-1 to TRBJ2-2; D unresolved. V was trimmed by 0 bases and J by 6 bases, leaving 8 bases between them. The CDR3 runs 14 residues. The germline CDR1 and CDR2 sequences are LGHDT and YNNKEL (reference sequence). The CDR3 reads CASSQESFSGELFF. The DNA for the CDR3 is TGTGCCAGCAGCCAAGAGTCTTTCTCCGGGGAGCTGTTTTTT.

The chain uses TRBV27 and TRBJ1-5; D is uncertain. Germline-derived CDR1 and CDR2 are MNHEY and SMNVEV (reference sequence). V was shortened by 5 bases and J by 5 bases, with 16 bases between the two germline ends. The CDR3 runs 15 residues. In nucleotides, the CDR3 is TGTGCCAGCAGTCGACGCGGTGGGCGCGATCAGCCCCAGCATTTT. Its translation: CASSRRGGRDQPQHF.

The chain links TRBV27 to TRBJ1-3, with D perhaps TRBD1 (5 bases). The CDR3 is made up of 14 amino acids. The V gene lost 6 bases and the J gene lost 3 bases, with 12 bases spanning the gap. Germline loops: CDR1 MNHEY, CDR2 SMNVEV (reference sequence). As DNA, the CDR3 is TGTGCCAGCAGGGGCGGGGGGTTTGGAAACACCATATATTTT. Translating it yields CASRGGGFGNTIYF.

This clonotype showed up just a few times. V usage is TRBV4-1 and J usage is TRBJ1-2, with 8 bases aligning to TRBD1. CDR3 length: 15 amino acids. Germline V CDR1 and CDR2: MGHRA, YSYEKL. V shed 4 bases and J 0 bases; nucleotides not matched to a gene: 4. CDR3 coding DNA: TGCGCCAGCAGCCTCGGACAGGGAGCTAACTATGGCTACACCTTC. This translates into CASSLGQGANYGYTF.

The CDR3 coding sequence is TGTGCCAGCGGCTTAAACAGGGGAGGGTCGGGCGAGCAGTACTTC. The encoded protein is CASGLNRGGSGEQYF. The chain combines TRBV2 with TRBJ2-7; D assignment may be TRBD1 or TRBD2 (7 bases each). Per the germline V gene, CDR1 is SNHLY and CDR2 is FYNNEI. V shed 8 bases and J shed 6 bases, with 23 bases lying between them. The CDR3 totals 15 residues.

This clonotype was found a few times. The CDR3 DNA is TGTGCCAGCAGTCCCCTGGCGGTAAGGGATGGCTACACCTTC. It specifies CASSPLAVRDGYTF. The chain has TRBV12-3 or TRBV12-4 and TRBJ1-2; D unresolved. The V end was cut by 5 bases, the J end by 6 bases, with 16 bases between. The CDR3 has 14 residues.

The chain couples TRBV7-9 to TRBJ1-1, with TRBD1 as a possible D gene (5 bases). The length of the CDR3 is 14 residues. Trimming took 1 base from V and 5 from J, leaving 11 bases between them. Germline loops: CDR1 SEHNR, CDR2 FQNEAQ (reference sequence). CDR3 DNA: TGTGCCAGCAGCTTAGAGGGGACCGGGACTGAAGCTTTCTTT. This translates into CASSLEGTGTEAFF.

The V gene is TRBV20-1, the J gene TRBJ1-2; the D is unclear. The germline gives CDR1 DFQATT, CDR2 SNEGSKA (reference sequence). The V gene lost 1 base and the J gene lost 1 base, with 10 bases spanning the gap. The CDR3 has 14 amino acids. CDR3 in DNA: TGCAGTGCTAGAGGAACGAGGCTTAACTATGGCTACACCTTC. Translated, it gives CSARGTRLNYGYTF.

This clonotype has a count of ten or more. This chain joins TRBV24-1 and TRBJ2-2; either TRBD1 or TRBD2 may supply D (5 bases each). The CDR3 is 16 residues long. V gave up 3 bases and J gave up 1 base, with 11 bases separating them. Germline V gene lookup returns CDR1 KGHDR and CDR2 SFDVKD. Written as DNA, the CDR3 is TGTGCCACCAGTGATCCGGGGACGGGGAACACCGGGGAGCTGTTTTTT. Its translation: CATSDPGTGNTGELFF.

The chain employs TRBV14 and TRBJ2-7; D perhaps matches TRBD2 (6 bases). Germline V gene data show CDR1 as SGHDN and CDR2 as FVKESK. The CDR3 contains 13 residues. The V and J ends lost 1 base and 6 bases respectively, with 10 bases between them. CDR3 coding DNA: TGTGCCAGCAGCCAAGCCCTGGGAGGCGAGCAGTACTTC. Its protein is CASSQALGGEQYF. Combining the CDR3 with reference TRBV14 and TRBJ2-7 gives the whole variable domain EAGVTQFPSHSVIEKGQTVTLRCDPISGHDNLYWYRRVMGKEIKFLLHFVKESKQDESGMPNNRFLAERTGGTYSTLKVQPAELEDSGVYFCASSQALGGEQYFGPGTRLTVT.

The chain employs TRBV29-1 and TRBJ1-2; 8 bases agree with TRBD1. Trimming at V came to 6 bases and at J to 4 bases, leaving 7 bases not matched to a gene. The CDR3 is 13 residues long. Looked up from germline, CDR1 is SQVTM and CDR2 is ANQGSEA. CDR3 nucleotides: TGCAGCGTCGCCGGGACAGGAAGCTATGGCTACACCTTC. Protein product: CSVAGTGSYGYTF.

The J gene is TRBJ1-1, the V gene TRBV30; D might be TRBD1 (6 bases). Per germline, CDR1 GTSNPN and CDR2 SVGIG (reference sequence). CDR3 length: 13 amino acids. V was trimmed by 4 bases and J by 7 bases, leaving 16 bases between them. The CDR3 sequence: CAWKRTERVEAFF. The CDR3 DNA reads TGTGCCTGGAAACGGACAGAGCGGGTTGAAGCTTTCTTT. Full variable domain (outside the CDR3, taken from reference TRBV30 and TRBJ1-1): SQTIHQWPATLVQPVGSPLSLECTVEGTSNPNLYWYRQAAGRGLQLLFYSVGIGQISSEVPQNLSASRPQDRQFILSSKKLLLSDSGFYLCAWKRTERVEAFFGQGTRLTVV.

The chain recombines TRBV5-1 with TRBJ1-1, with no clear D. The V end was cut by 2 bases, the J end by 3 bases, with 14 bases between. This CDR3 spans 15 amino acids. Germline-derived CDR1 and CDR2 are SGHRS and YFSETQ. The CDR3 sequence: CASSFAATQDTEAFF. The CDR3 DNA reads TGCGCCAGCAGCTTCGCCGCGACCCAGGACACTGAAGCTTTCTTT.

The V and J genes are TRBV9 and TRBJ2-5; D is perhaps TRBD1 (5 bases). V dropped 3 bases and J dropped 3 bases, with 12 bases sitting between them. This CDR3 is 14 amino acids long. CDR1 and CDR2 (germline): SGDLS, YYNGEE. The CDR3 is CASSADGREETQYF. The DNA for the CDR3 is TGTGCCAGCAGCGCCGACGGCAGGGAAGAGACCCAGTACTTC.

The V call is TRBV2, the J call TRBJ2-7, with 9 bases aligning to TRBD1. The CDR3 has 15 residues. The ends lost 3 bases at V and 9 bases at J; junction bases unmatched: 12. Germline V lookup: CDR1 SNHLY, CDR2 FYNNEI. CDR3 coding DNA: TGTGCCAGCAGTGATACCAGGGGACAGGGAGGAAGGCAGTACTTC. This codes for CASSDTRGQGGRQYF.

This clonotype occurred a few times. The rearrangement joins TRBV7-9 to TRBJ1-2; D remains unclear. CDR3 size: 14 residues. The germline V gene has CDR1 SEHNR and CDR2 FQNEAQ (reference sequence). The germline V and J ends were trimmed by 1 base and 0 bases, with 6 bases remaining between them. The DNA of the CDR3 is TGTGCCAGCAGCTTAGGGGAATCTAACTATGGCTACACCTTC. This encodes CASSLGESNYGYTF.

The chain uses TRBV12-2 and TRBJ2-1; TRBD1, the table's D call, lacks a check against the DNA. TRBV12-2 constitutes a pseudogene. The CDR3 runs to 18 residues. CDR3 amino acids: CASRLGWETLGAYNEQFF. Here the CDR3 DNA reads TGTGCAAGTCGCTTAGGTTGGGAAACACTGGGGGCCTACAATGAGCAGTTCTTC.

The chain uses TRBV20-1 and TRBJ1-2, with D tentatively TRBD1 (5 bases). V gave up 0 bases and J gave up 0 bases, with 8 bases separating them. Germline values: CDR1 DFQATT, CDR2 SNEGSKA (reference sequence). This CDR3 has 14 amino acids. For the CDR3, the DNA is TGCAGTGCTAGAGATGTGGACACTAACTATGGCTACACCTTC. Amino acids: CSARDVDTNYGYTF.

This clonotype was recorded a few times. The V call is TRBV7-9, the J call TRBJ2-7, with 9 bases that match TRBD2. CDR1 and CDR2 from the germline V gene are SEHNR and FQNEAQ (reference sequence). The CDR3 length is 16 residues. Losses at the gene ends were 5 bases for V and 7 bases for J; bases not matched to a gene: 15. This CDR3 is CASSRFLGSGSREQYF. Here the CDR3 DNA reads TGTGCCAGCAGCCGATTTTTGGGTAGCGGGAGTCGGGAGCAGTACTTC.

The chain uses TRBV6-5 and TRBJ1-6; 8 positions match TRBD1. Trimming at V came to 5 bases and at J to 8 bases, leaving 11 bases not matched to a gene. Germline values: CDR1 MNHEY, CDR2 SVGAGI. The CDR3 is made up of 16 amino acids. CDR3 DNA: TGTGCCAGCAGTGACACCCCAGGACAGGGTTATTCACCCCTCCACTTT. It is translated as CASSDTPGQGYSPLHF.

The chain combines TRBV11-2 with TRBJ1-2; TRBD1 is a possible D gene (5 bases). The germline V gene has CDR1 SGHAT and CDR2 FQNNGV. The CDR3 has 13 amino acids. The V gene lost 2 bases and the J gene lost 6 bases, with 10 bases spanning the gap. In nucleotides, the CDR3 is TGTGCCAGCAGCTTACAAGAGGGGAATGGCTACACCTTC. Protein product: CASSLQEGNGYTF.

The V and J genes are TRBV9 and TRBJ1-4; 11 nucleotides agree with TRBD1. The CDR3 contains 16 residues. V gave up 1 base and J gave up 3 bases; unmatched junction bases: 2. Germline V gene data show CDR1 as SGDLS and CDR2 as YYNGEE. In DNA form, the CDR3 reads TGTGCCAGCAGCGTAAAGGGACAGGGGGCTAATGAAAAACTGTTTTTT. This encodes CASSVKGQGANEKLFF.

This clonotype was detected a few times. The chain employs TRBV5-1 and TRBJ2-2; D is uncertain. Trimming cost V 3 bases and J 5 bases, with 14 bases left between them. Germline V gene data show CDR1 as SGHRS and CDR2 as YFSETQ. The CDR3 runs to 15 residues. Here the CDR3 DNA reads TGCGCCAGCAGCTCTTCAGACACCCAAACCGGGGAGCTGTTTTTT. It codes for CASSSSDTQTGELFF.

The chain uses TRBV5-6 and TRBJ1-1; D gene uncertain. This CDR3 is 17 amino acids long. Germline values: CDR1 SGHDT, CDR2 YYEEEE. V was clipped by 5 bases and J by 0 bases, with 20 bases between them. The CDR3 bases are TGTGCCAGCAGGAACTCCCCTCGGGTGACCGTGAACACTGAAGCTTTCTTT. Amino acids: CASRNSPRVTVNTEAFF.

The sample holds a few counts of this clonotype. This chain uses TRBV15 with TRBJ2-3, with D possibly matching TRBD2 (6 bases). The V and J ends lost 3 bases and 1 base respectively, with 14 bases between them. The CDR3 is 16 amino acids. Germline CDR1 is LNHNV and CDR2 is YYDKDF (reference sequence). CDR3 region: CATSSELAPRTDTQYF. CDR3 DNA sequence: TGTGCCACCAGCAGCGAACTAGCTCCTCGCACAGATACGCAGTATTTT.

This clonotype was detected only a few times. This sequence joins TRBV7-8 and TRBJ2-2, with TRBD2 matching 10 bases. Germline V CDR1 and CDR2: SGHVS, FQNEAQ. This CDR3 contains 18 residues. The ends lost 1 base at V and 0 bases at J; junction bases unmatched: 5. The CDR3 sequence is CASSLGLAGDSNTGELFF. DNA of the CDR3: TGTGCCAGCAGCTTAGGGCTAGCGGGAGATTCGAACACCGGGGAGCTGTTTTTT.

This chain uses TRBV13 with TRBJ1-2; D gene uncertain. CDR3 length equals 13 residues. Germline-derived CDR1 and CDR2 are PRHDT and FYEKMQ (reference sequence). V shed 3 bases and J shed 3 bases, with 8 bases lying between them. The CDR3 here is CASSFPGDYGYTF. CDR3 sequence (DNA): TGTGCCAGCAGCTTCCCGGGAGACTATGGCTACACCTTC. The full variable domain, its missing parts supplied by reference TRBV13 and TRBJ1-2, is AAGVIQSPRHLIKEKRETATLKCYPIPRHDTVYWYQQGPGQDPQFLISFYEKMQSDKGSIPDRFSAQQFSDYHSELNMSSLELGDSALYFCASSFPGDYGYTFGSGTRLTVV.

This clonotype showed up just a few times. This chain connects TRBV29-1 to TRBJ2-3; TRBD1 matches 8 bases. Germline CDR1 and CDR2: SQVTM and ANQGSEA. The CDR3 length is 14 residues. Trimming cost V 4 bases and J 2 bases; bases outside gene matches: 5. Written as DNA, the CDR3 is TGCAGCGTTGCTGGGACAGGCCTCACAGATACGCAGTATTTT. Translation: CSVAGTGLTDTQYF.

The rearrangement uses TRBV24-1 and TRBJ1-2; D call uncertain. Germline CDR1 and CDR2: KGHDR and SFDVKD. This CDR3 is 16 amino acids long. Trimming pared 1 base from V and 3 bases from J, leaving 14 bases between. CDR3 sequence: CATSDFQEGTDYGYTF. The CDR3 DNA reads TGTGCCACCAGTGATTTTCAGGAGGGTACGGACTATGGCTACACCTTC.